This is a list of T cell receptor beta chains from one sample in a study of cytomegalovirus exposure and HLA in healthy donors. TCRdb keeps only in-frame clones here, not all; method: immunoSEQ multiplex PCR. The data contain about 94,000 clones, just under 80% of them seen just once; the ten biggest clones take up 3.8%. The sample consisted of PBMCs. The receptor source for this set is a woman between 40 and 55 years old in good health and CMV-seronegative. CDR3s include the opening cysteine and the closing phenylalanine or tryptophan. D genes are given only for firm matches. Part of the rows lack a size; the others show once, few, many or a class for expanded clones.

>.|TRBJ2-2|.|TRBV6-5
TGTGCCAGCAGTTACTCTTTCCAGGGTAACACCGGGGAGCTGTTTTTT
CASSYSFQGNTGELFF
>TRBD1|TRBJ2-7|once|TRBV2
TGTGCCAGCACGAGGGACAGAGAAGGTTACGTTTCCTACGAGCAGTACTTC
CASTRDREGYVSYEQYF
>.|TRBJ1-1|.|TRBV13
TGTGCCAGCAGCCAAGGACTCGTTGAAGCTTTCTTT
CASSQGLVEAFF
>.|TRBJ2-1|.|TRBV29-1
TGCAGCGTCGAACGGGGGAGCTCCTACAATGAGCAGTTCTTC
CSVERGSSYNEQFF
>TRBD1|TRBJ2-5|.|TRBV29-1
TGCAGCGCGGCAGGACAGGGGGGAGAGACCCAGTACTTC
CSAAGQGGETQYF
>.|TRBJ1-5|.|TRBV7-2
TGTGCCAGCAGCTTAGTAGCATCTAGCAATCAGCCCCAGCATTTT
CASSLVASSNQPQHF
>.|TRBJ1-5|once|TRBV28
TGTGCCAGCAGTTCCCCCGGGTATAGCAATCAGCCCCAGCATTTT
CASSSPGYSNQPQHF
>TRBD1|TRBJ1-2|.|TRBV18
TGTGCCAGCTCACCCGGGACAGGGTTCGGCTACACCTTC
CASSPGTGFGYTF
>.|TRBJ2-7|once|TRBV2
TGTGCCAGCAGGAAGGGGGATACCCAATACGAGCAGTACTTC
CASRKGDTQYEQYF
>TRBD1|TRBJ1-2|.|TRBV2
TGTGCCAGCAGACCCGGGACAGAGCCAAACTATGGCTACACCTTC
CASRPGTEPNYGYTF
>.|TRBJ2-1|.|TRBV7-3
TGTGCCAGCAGCCCCTCCGGTAGTCCCACCTCCTACAATGAGCAGTTCTTC
CASSPSGSPTSYNEQFF
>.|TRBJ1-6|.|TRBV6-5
TGTGCCAGCAGTTACGGGGCAGCAAATTCACCCCTCCACTTT
CASSYGAANSPLHF
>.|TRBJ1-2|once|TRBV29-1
TGCAGCGTTGAAGATAGACTCGCATATGGCTACACCTTC
CSVEDRLAYGYTF
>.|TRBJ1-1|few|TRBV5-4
TGTGCCAGCAGCTCGGGACTTCAGAACACTGAAGCTTTCTTT
CASSSGLQNTEAFF
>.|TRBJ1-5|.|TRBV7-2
TGTGCCAGCAGCTTGAGGGGGAGGGGAGGCAATCAGCCCCAGCATTTT
CASSLRGRGGNQPQHF
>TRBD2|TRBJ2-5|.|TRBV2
TGTGCCAGCAGTAGGACTAGCGGGGGGGTCGGGGAGACCCAGTACTTC
CASSRTSGGVGETQYF
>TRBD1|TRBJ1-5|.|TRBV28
TGTGCCAGCAGAGACAATCCGGGACAGGGGATAAACAATCAGCCCCAGCATTTT
CASRDNPGQGINNQPQHF
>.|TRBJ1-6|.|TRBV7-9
TGTGCCAGCAGCCGAGGATCAGTACCCCTCCACTTT
CASSRGSVPLHF
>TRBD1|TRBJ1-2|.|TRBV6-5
TGTGCCAGCAGCCGACAGGGGGATGGCTACACCTTC
CASSRQGDGYTF
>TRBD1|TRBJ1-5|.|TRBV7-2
TGTGCCAGCAGCTACACTCAGGGGGCCAATCAGCCCCAGCATTTT
CASSYTQGANQPQHF
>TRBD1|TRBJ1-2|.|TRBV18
TGTGCCAGCTCACCACCGGGACAGACCCCTGTTTATGGCTACACCTTC
CASSPPGQTPVYGYTF
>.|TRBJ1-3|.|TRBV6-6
TGTGCCAGCAGCGGGGTTTCCGATGGAAACACCATATATTTT
CASSGVSDGNTIYF
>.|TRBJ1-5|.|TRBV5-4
TGTGCCAGCAGCTTGTTCAGCGAGCCCAATCAGCCCCAGCATTTT
CASSLFSEPNQPQHF
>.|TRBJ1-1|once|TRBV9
TGTGCCAGCAGCGTAGACACTATGAACACTGAAGCTTTCTTT
CASSVDTMNTEAFF
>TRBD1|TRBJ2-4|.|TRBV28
TGTGCCAGCAGGCCGGGACAGGGCCAAAACATTCAGTACTTC
CASRPGQGQNIQYF
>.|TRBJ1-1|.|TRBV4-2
TGTGCCAGCAGCCAAGGCGGGAAAATGAACCCTGAAGCTTTCTTT
CASSQGGKMNPEAFF
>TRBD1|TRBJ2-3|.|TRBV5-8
TGTGCCAGCAGCTTTGGGACAGGGTGGAGCACAGATACGCAGTATTTT
CASSFGTGWSTDTQYF
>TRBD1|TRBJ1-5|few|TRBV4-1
TGCGCCAGCAGCCAAGTGGCGTCCAGGGGGTCGTATAGCAATCAGCCCCAGCATTTT
CASSQVASRGSYSNQPQHF
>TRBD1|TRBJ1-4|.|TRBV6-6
TGTGCCAGCAGCAGGGACAGGGATACAACTAATGAAAAACTGTTTTTT
CASSRDRDTTNEKLFF
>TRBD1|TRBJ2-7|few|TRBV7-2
TGTGCCAGCAGCTTAGTAGGACAGGGTTCCTACGAGCAGTACTTC
CASSLVGQGSYEQYF
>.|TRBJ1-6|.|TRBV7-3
TGTGCCAGCAGCTTAATGCAGGATTCACCCCTCCACTTT
CASSLMQDSPLHF
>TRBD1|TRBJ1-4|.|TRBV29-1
TGCAGCGTTTCAGGGACAGTCACTAATGAAAAACTGTTTTTT
CSVSGTVTNEKLFF